These 13 T cell receptor beta chains came from one sample sequenced in a study of blood T cells in healthy people across ages. With a J-beta primer mix and a sample-barcoded 5' primer, a second PCR ran about 7 to 12 cycles. MiXCR, applied by TCRdb to the 5' RACE reads, yields one record per CDR3 protein. The repertoire includes about 670,000 distinct CDR3 sequences, 40% to 65% of them detected once, and roughly 14% sits in the top ten. Sequencing was carried out using blood. The receptors stem from a woman aged 80 or over in good health.

The chain uses TRBV27 and TRBJ2-5, with D perhaps assigned TRBD1 or TRBD2 (5 bases each). Trimming removed 5 bases at V and 4 bases at J, with 11 bases between. The CDR3 covers 13 residues. Germline CDR1 MNHEY, CDR2 SMNVEV (reference sequence). DNA of the CDR3: TGTGCCAGCAGTCCCACGGGGCCAGAGACCCAGTACTTC. Its translation: CASSPTGPETQYF.

This chain connects TRBV7-2 to TRBJ1-5; 8 positions agree with TRBD1. CDR1 and CDR2 (germline): SGHTA, FQGNSA. J lost 3 bases, V lost 4 bases, and 2 bases had no gene match. The CDR3 length is 14 residues. The CDR3 region has the DNA TGTGCCAGCAGCTGGACAGGGTACAATCAGCCCCAGCATTTT. This encodes CASSWTGYNQPQHF.

Ten or more counts support this clonotype. The chain uses TRBV18 and TRBJ1-2, with D possibly TRBD1 on 5 matching bases. This CDR3 contains 16 residues. The germline V gene has CDR1 KGHSH and CDR2 LQKENI. Between the trimmed V and J ends, which lost 5 bases and 5 bases, there was a span of 21 bases. The CDR3 is CASSAAGLLPSYGYTF. CDR3 bases: TGTGCCAGCTCAGCAGCGGGACTTTTACCCTCTTATGGCTACACCTTC. Full variable domain (remainder filled in from reference TRBV18 and TRBJ1-2): NAGVMQNPRHLVRRRGQEARLRCSPMKGHSHVYWYRQLPEEGLKFMVYLQKENIIDESGMPKERFSAEFPKEGPSILRIQQVVRGDSAAYFCASSAAGLLPSYGYTFGSGTRLTVV.

At least ten counts were recorded for this clonotype. The chain joins TRBV12-3 or TRBV12-4 to TRBJ1-5, with D maybe TRBD1 (5 bases). The V end lost 4 bases, the J end lost 7 bases, and 17 bases lay between the germline ends. CDR3 length equals 15 residues. The CDR3 nucleotides are TGTGCCAGCAGTTCCGGGCTCGGGGGTACCCAGCCCCAGCATTTT. Encoded protein: CASSSGLGGTQPQHF.

V usage is TRBV7-2 and J usage is TRBJ2-1, with D uncertain. Trimming shortened V by 4 bases and J by 15 bases, and 16 bases separated the two germline ends. CDR3 size: 12 residues. CDR1 is SGHTA and CDR2 is FQGNSA in the germline V gene. CDR3 protein: CASSSMDGVWFF. The DNA for the CDR3 is TGTGCCAGCAGCTCCATGGACGGTGTGTGGTTCTTC. Full variable domain (rest looked up from reference TRBV7-2 and TRBJ2-1): GAGVSQSPSNKVTEKGKDVELRCDPISGHTALYWYRQSLGQGLEFLIYFQGNSAPDKSGLPSDRFSAERTGGSVSTLTIQRTQQEDSAVYLCASSSMDGVWFFGPGTRLTVL.

The chain links TRBV29-1 to TRBJ2-1, with 10 bases fitting TRBD1. The length of the CDR3 is 15 residues. V shed 2 bases and J 4 bases; nucleotides not matched to a gene: 5. CDR1 and CDR2 (germline): SQVTM, ANQGSEA. In DNA form, the CDR3 reads TGCAGCGTTGAAAAAGGACAGGGGGTATACAATGAGCAGTTCTTC. Translation: CSVEKGQGVYNEQFF.

The chain joins TRBV20-1 to TRBJ2-7, with TRBD1 matching 9 bases. Germline V CDR1 and CDR2: DFQATT, SNEGSKA (reference sequence). The CDR3 extends over 14 amino acids. V lost 1 base to trimming and J lost 9 bases; unmatched junction nucleotides: 10. The CDR3 spells CSARGVTGGSGQYF. CDR3 in DNA: TGCAGTGCTAGAGGGGTGACAGGGGGGTCTGGGCAGTACTTC.

The chain combines TRBV20-1 with TRBJ1-2, with D hard to call. Germline CDR1 is DFQATT and CDR2 is SNEGSKA (reference sequence). Trimming took 0 bases from V and 6 from J, leaving 11 bases between them. The CDR3 length is 13 residues. The CDR3 here is CSARDPNSNGYTF. As DNA, the CDR3 is TGCAGTGCTAGAGACCCAAATTCGAATGGCTACACCTTC.

The table lists this clonotype with a few counts. This chain joins TRBV5-1 and TRBJ2-1; D may be TRBD2 (7 bases). V was cut by 4 bases and J by 0 bases, with 14 bases left in between. Germline CDR1 SGHRS, CDR2 YFSETQ. The CDR3 totals 16 residues. The CDR3, as DNA: TGCGCCAGCAGCGTTGAGGGGGGGCTCTCCTACAATGAGCAGTTCTTC. Protein product: CASSVEGGLSYNEQFF. Supplemented by reference TRBV5-1 and TRBJ2-1, the full variable domain reads KAGVTQTPRYLIKTRGQQVTLSCSPISGHRSVSWYQQTPGQGLQFLFEYFSETQRNKGNFPGRFSGRQFSNSRSEMNVSTLELGDSALYLCASSVEGGLSYNEQFFGPGTRLTVL.

As for this clonotype: This may stem from a read error, because a much larger clone lies one nucleotide away. The chain employs TRBV13 and TRBJ2-5; D is perhaps TRBD1 (5 bases). Looked up from germline, CDR1 is PRHDT and CDR2 is FYEKMQ (reference sequence). CDR3 length equals 13 residues. V was clipped by 8 bases and J by 2 bases, with 12 bases between them. CDR3 sequence reads: CASRGALQETQYF. CDR3 coding DNA: TGTGCCAGCCGTGGGGCCCTGCAAGAGACCCAGTACTTC.

This clonotype was counted between two and nine times. The chain is built from TRBV20-1 and TRBJ1-1, with TRBD1 matching over 9 bases. The germline CDR1 and CDR2 sequences are DFQATT and SNEGSKA (reference sequence). The CDR3 runs 14 residues. The chain's CDR3 is CGIFRDRVNTEAFF. In DNA, the CDR3 is TGCGGAATTTTCCGGGACAGGGTGAACACTGAAGCTTTCTTT.

There are a few counts of this clonotype. The chain links TRBV5-5 to TRBJ2-5; D is unclear. This CDR3 comprises 13 residues. Trimming removed 0 bases at V and 5 bases at J, with 8 bases between. CDR1 is SGHKS and CDR2 is YYEKEE in the germline V gene (reference sequence). Here the CDR3 reads CASSLVPPETQYF. The DNA for the CDR3 is TGTGCCAGCAGCTTGGTTCCTCCTGAGACCCAGTACTTC.

This sequence joins TRBV18 and TRBJ1-5; a weak D match, TRBD1 (6 bases). Trimming shortened V by 4 bases and J by 1 base, and 11 bases separated the two germline ends. Germline CDR1 is KGHSH and CDR2 is LQKENI. This CDR3 is built from 15 residues. The CDR3 nucleotides read TGTGCCAGCTCACTACAGGGCCCGAGCAATCAGCCCCAGCATTTT. Protein product: CASSLQGPSNQPQHF. Full variable domain (outside the CDR3, taken from reference TRBV18 and TRBJ1-5): NAGVMQNPRHLVRRRGQEARLRCSPMKGHSHVYWYRQLPEEGLKFMVYLQKENIIDESGMPKERFSAEFPKEGPSILRIQQVVRGDSAAYFCASSLQGPSNQPQHFGDGTRLSIL.